Presented here are 30 T cell receptor beta chains from one specimen sequenced in a study of early T cells in non-severe SARS-CoV-2 infection. Using its own MiXCR run on the 5' RACE reads, TCRdb lists one record per CDR3 protein. The sample contains about 80,000 distinct CDR3 sequences, approximately 12% of which appear only once. The material was whole blood, obtained at baseline. The receptor set was obtained from an adult who was a healthcare worker with PCR-confirmed SARS-CoV-2 infection or an uninfected control (not recorded which). The donor label of this sample is uncertain.

CDR3 coding DNA: TGTGCCAGCAGCTCTTCGGGACTAGCGTTAGATACGCAGTATTTT. Translating it yields CASSSSGLALDTQYF. The chain joins TRBV5-5 to TRBJ2-3; 10 bases map to TRBD2. V shed 3 bases and J 5 bases; nucleotides not matched to a gene: 6. Germline V lookup: CDR1 SGHKS, CDR2 YYEKEE (reference sequence). The CDR3 runs 15 residues.

This clonotype was observed a few times. V usage is TRBV25-1 and J usage is TRBJ2-7; D not certain. Per the germline V gene, CDR1 is MGHDK and CDR2 is SYGVNS. Trimming took 4 bases from V and 5 from J, leaving 6 bases between them. The CDR3 totals 11 residues. The CDR3 coding sequence is TGTGCCAGCAGTGTTTGGGACGAGCAGTACTTC. Its protein product is CASSVWDEQYF.

This clonotype has just a few counts. The chain joins TRBV7-6 to TRBJ2-7, with D unresolved. Looked up from germline, CDR1 is SGHVS and CDR2 is FNYEAQ. The CDR3 spans 16 residues. The V gene lost 6 bases and the J gene lost 2 bases, with 20 bases spanning the gap. CDR3 in amino acids: CASSLSSAETPYEQYF. CDR3 DNA: TGTGCCAGCAGTCTTAGCTCGGCAGAAACGCCCTACGAGCAGTACTTC.

The rearrangement links TRBV4-2 to TRBJ2-5; 9 bases fit TRBD2. The germline V gene has CDR1 LGHNA and CDR2 YNFKEQ. The junction had 11 bases not matched to a gene; V was cut back by 0 bases and J by 3 bases. This CDR3 region has 18 residues. CDR3 sequence reads: CASSQEPMVAGEEETQYF. CDR3 DNA sequence: TGTGCCAGCAGCCAAGAACCCATGGTAGCGGGGGAGGAAGAGACCCAGTACTTC.

The chain recombines TRBV7-9 with TRBJ2-5, with 7 bases aligning to TRBD2. Germline V gene sequence: CDR1 SEHNR, CDR2 FQNEAQ (reference sequence). The trim removed 6 bases at V and 13 bases at J, leaving 14 bases unmatched. The CDR3 runs 13 residues. The CDR3 loop is CASSPEAGTTLYF. The CDR3 nucleotides are TGTGCCAGCAGTCCTGAGGCTGGGACTACCTTGTACTTC.

This clonotype was picked up a small number of times. V is TRBV18 and J is TRBJ2-7, with D uncertain. This CDR3 comprises 15 residues. Germline V lookup: CDR1 KGHSH, CDR2 LQKENI. Trimming shortened V by 0 bases and J by 6 bases, and 15 bases separated the two germline ends. The CDR3 DNA reads TGTGCCAGCTCACCACCAGGGATATCGACGGGCGAGCAGTACTTC. Its protein is CASSPPGISTGEQYF.

This clonotype was detected many times. This chain's CDR3 is CASSPGTSEIKQYF. CDR3 DNA sequence: TGTGCCAGCAGTCCCGGGACTAGCGAGATCAAGCAGTACTTC. This chain joins TRBV12-3 or TRBV12-4 and TRBJ2-7; 10 bases align to TRBD2. The CDR3 totals 14 residues. V lost 5 bases, J lost 8 bases, and 9 bases stayed unmatched.

Remarks on this clonotype: The DNA is left out, because the CDR3 cannot be placed on it with certainty; the CDR3 is given as TCRdb lists it. J is TRBJ2-3 and V is TRBV5-4; TRBD2, the D gene given by the table, was not confirmed from the DNA. The CDR3 is 18 residues long, counting both termini. The germline V gene has CDR1 SGHNT and CDR2 YYREEE (reference sequence). The CDR3 protein is CASSFPVVAGGSTDTLYF.

This clonotype was detected a few times. The chain has TRBV20-1 and TRBJ2-4; D is perhaps TRBD1 (5 bases). This CDR3 region has 15 residues. Germline V lookup: CDR1 DFQATT, CDR2 SNEGSKA (reference sequence). V lost 0 bases and J lost 2, with 11 bases in between. In DNA form, the CDR3 reads TGCAGTGCTAGAGATACCAGGGTCCCCAAAAACATTCAGTACTTC. Translation: CSARDTRVPKNIQYF.

The rearrangement joins TRBV5-4 to TRBJ1-2; D is uncertain. The V and J ends lost 4 bases and 1 base respectively, with 11 bases between them. Germline-derived CDR1 and CDR2 are SGHNT and YYREEE (reference sequence). CDR3 size: 14 residues. The CDR3 nucleotides read TGTGCCAGCAGCCCGGTCGGCAGTAACTATGGCTACACCTTC. It is translated as CASSPVGSNYGYTF.

Ten or more counts support this clonotype. This CDR3 reads CSARLPGSRSYEQYF. The CDR3 region has the DNA TGCAGTGCTAGACTCCCGGGATCCCGCTCCTACGAGCAGTACTTC. V and J are TRBV20-1 and TRBJ2-7, with a tentative D call TRBD2 (5 bases). The CDR3 sequence is 15 residues long. The germline CDR1 and CDR2 sequences are DFQATT and SNEGSKA (reference sequence). V was cut by 2 bases and J by 0 bases, with 14 bases left in between.

V gene TRBV18 combines with J gene TRBJ2-1; 10 bases are shared with TRBD1. Germline V gene sequence: CDR1 KGHSH, CDR2 LQKENI. The CDR3 sequence is 17 residues long. V lost 0 bases, J lost 8 bases, and 10 bases stayed unmatched. CDR3 bases: TGTGCCAGCTCACCACCGGAACAAGGCGGACAGGGGGATGAGCAGTTCTTC. Its protein product is CASSPPEQGGQGDEQFF.

This chain joins TRBV6-5 and TRBJ1-1; unclear D gene. V lost 10 bases to trimming and J lost 5 bases, with 14 bases between them. The V gene's germline CDR1 is MNHEY and CDR2 SVGAGI. The CDR3 extends over 12 amino acids. The CDR3 region is CATWRRGTEAFF. DNA for the CDR3: TGTGCCACCTGGAGGCGCGGGACTGAAGCTTTCTTT.

V usage is TRBV7-6 and J usage is TRBJ2-2; the match to TRBD1 covers 7 bases. With 5 bases clipped from V and 2 bases from J, the junction kept 5 bases outside the gene matches. The CDR3 spans 15 residues. Germline lookup yields CDR1 SGHVS and CDR2 FNYEAQ. CDR3 in DNA: TGTGCCAGCAGCCCGACAGGGTTCAACACCGGGGAGCTGTTTTTT. Its translation is CASSPTGFNTGELFF. Filled out from reference TRBV7-6 and TRBJ2-2, the complete variable domain reads GAGVSQSPRYKVTKRGQDVALRCDPISGHVSLYWYRQALGQGPEFLTYFNYEAQQDKSGLPNDRFSAERPEGSISTLTIQRTEQRDSAMYRCASSPTGFNTGELFFGEGSRLTVL.

This clonotype was found a few times. The CDR3 loop reads CSASSTGETQYF. The CDR3 bases are TGCAGTGCTAGTAGCACCGGCGAGACCCAGTACTTC. The V call is TRBV20-1, the J call TRBJ2-5; D unresolved. V gave up 3 bases and J gave up 5 bases, with 10 bases separating them. The germline V gene encodes CDR1 DFQATT and CDR2 SNEGSKA (reference sequence). This CDR3 is built from 12 residues.

V usage is TRBV3-2 and J usage is TRBJ2-7; TRBD1, the table's D call, was not compared with the DNA. TRBV3-2 is designated a pseudogene. This CDR3 spans 13 amino acids. The CDR3 sequence is CASRLPGAHEQYF. The CDR3, as DNA: TGTGCCAGCAGACTCCCAGGGGCCCACGAGCAGTACTTC.

CDR3 protein: CASGWGGWDQPQHF. Here the CDR3 DNA reads TGTGCTAGTGGTTGGGGTGGATGGGATCAGCCCCAGCATTTT. This chain uses TRBV12-5 with TRBJ1-5; D unresolved. Germline loops: CDR1 LGHNT, CDR2 FRNRAP. Trimming took 4 bases from V and 5 from J, leaving 12 bases between them. This CDR3 has 14 residues.

The J gene is TRBJ1-1, the V gene TRBV4-3, with D maybe TRBD1 (6 bases). V lost 6 bases and J 1 base, leaving 12 bases between the germline ends. Per germline, CDR1 LGHNA and CDR2 YSLEER. The CDR3 is 14 amino acids. CDR3 DNA sequence: TGCGCCAGCAGACAAACAGGGCGGAACACTGAAGCTTTCTTT. Residues: CASRQTGRNTEAFF.

The CDR3 sequence: CASSRGTGGNTIYF. The CDR3 coding sequence is TGTGCCAGCAGCCGAGGGACAGGTGGAAACACCATATATTTT. The chain uses TRBV7-3 and TRBJ1-3, with TRBD1 matching over 8 bases. V lost 5 bases and J lost 3; bases outside the gene matches: 3. This CDR3 is built from 14 residues. Germline CDR1 and CDR2: SGHTA and FQGTGA. The whole variable domain, filled in from reference TRBV7-3 and TRBJ1-3, reads GAGVSQTPSNKVTEKGKYVELRCDPISGHTALYWYRQSLGQGPEFLIYFQGTGAADDSGLPNDRFFAVRPEGSVSTLKIQRTERGDSAVYLCASSRGTGGNTIYFGEGSWLTVV.

The sample holds a few counts of this clonotype. J is TRBJ1-2 and V is TRBV20-1; D gene unclear. Germline CDR1 is DFQATT and CDR2 is SNEGSKA (reference sequence). CDR3 length: 13 residues. V was clipped by 0 bases and J by 4 bases, with 9 bases between them. The CDR3 DNA sequence: TGCAGTGCTAGAGATTACAAGGGCTATGGCTACACCTTC. Its protein is CSARDYKGYGYTF.

The gene calls are TRBV7-2 and TRBJ2-5, with 8 bases aligning to TRBD2. V shed 6 bases and J 0 bases; nucleotides not matched to a gene: 9. The V gene's germline CDR1 is SGHTA and CDR2 FQGNSA. The CDR3 is 16 amino acids. CDR3 amino acids: CASSPPGGPYQETQYF. CDR3 nucleotide sequence: TGTGCCAGCAGTCCCCCGGGGGGGCCCTACCAAGAGACCCAGTACTTC.

The chain uses TRBV5-1 and TRBJ1-5, with D unresolved. With 0 bases removed from V and 7 bases from J, the gap between germline ends came to 11 bases. Germline assignment: CDR1 SGHRS and CDR2 YFSETQ. This CDR3 comprises 14 residues. The CDR3 protein is CASSLDGVGQPQHF. The CDR3 DNA is TGCGCCAGCAGCTTGGACGGGGTTGGACAGCCCCAGCATTTT.

This clonotype appeared a few times. The chain uses TRBV29-1 and TRBJ2-3; a weak D match, TRBD2 (5 bases). The CDR3 sequence is 13 residues long. Per the germline V gene, CDR1 is SQVTM and CDR2 is ANQGSEA. V lost 2 bases and J lost 0, with 6 bases in between. CDR3 DNA sequence: TGCAGCGTTGAACGGGATAGCACAGATACGCAGTATTTT. Its translation is CSVERDSTDTQYF.

The chain carries TRBV5-6 and TRBJ1-1; TRBD1 matches at 8 bases. Germline loops: CDR1 SGHDT, CDR2 YYEEEE. Unmatched junction bases numbered 5, after V lost 0 bases and J lost 1 base. CDR3 length: 16 residues. CDR3 in DNA: TGTGCCAGCAGCTTGGGAGCCGGGACAGGGAACACTGAAGCTTTCTTT. Protein: CASSLGAGTGNTEAFF.

J is TRBJ1-5 and V is TRBV5-1; D not resolved. Trimming removed 2 bases at V and 4 bases at J, with 13 bases between. The CDR3 has 15 residues. Germline V gene sequence: CDR1 SGHRS, CDR2 YFSETQ. CDR3 sequence: CASSFGPEVNQPQHF. The CDR3 bases are TGCGCCAGCAGCTTCGGGCCAGAAGTTAATCAGCCCCAGCATTTT.

The chain employs TRBV9 and TRBJ2-3; D is uncertain. Germline CDR1 reads SGDLS; CDR2 reads YYNGEE. CDR3 length: 16 residues. V lost 0 bases, J lost 4 bases, and 15 bases lay in between. The chain's CDR3 is CASSVDSSGDSDTQYF. The CDR3, as DNA: TGTGCCAGCAGCGTAGACAGTTCCGGAGACTCAGATACGCAGTATTTT.

J is TRBJ1-1 and V is TRBV5-5; 8 nucleotides agree with TRBD1. The CDR3 is 17 residues long. With V trimmed by 4 bases and J by 4 bases, 15 bases remained unmatched. Germline CDR1 is SGHKS and CDR2 is YYEKEE (reference sequence). Written as DNA, the CDR3 is TGTGCCAGCAGCCCCTACATCTTGGGACAGGTTTCCACTGAAGCTTTCTTT. It specifies CASSPYILGQVSTEAFF. The full variable domain, rest sourced from reference TRBV5-5 and TRBJ1-1, is DAGVTQSPTHLIKTRGQQVTLRCSPISGHKSVSWYQQVLGQGPQFIFQYYEKEERGRGNFPDRFSARQFPNYSSELNVNALLLGDSALYLCASSPYILGQVSTEAFFGQGTRLTVV.

In this sample, this clonotype turned up many times. J is TRBJ2-5 and V is TRBV12-3 or TRBV12-4, with TRBD1 identical over 9 bases. This CDR3 region has 16 residues. V was pared by 4 bases and J by 2 bases, with 8 bases of the junction left unmatched. CDR3 amino acids: CASSSRDRVHQETQYF. CDR3 bases: TGTGCCAGCAGTTCGAGGGACAGGGTTCATCAAGAGACCCAGTACTTC.

This clonotype was detected a few times. The chain combines TRBV5-1 with TRBJ1-1; TRBD1 aligns across 8 bases. Germline lookup yields CDR1 SGHRS and CDR2 YFSETQ. The V gene end was trimmed by 6 bases and the J gene end by 1 base; junction bases not matched to a gene: 5. The CDR3 loop spans 14 amino acids. CDR3 residues: CASTLTGENTEAFF. CDR3 sequence (DNA): TGCGCCAGCACCCTGACAGGGGAGAACACTGAAGCTTTCTTT.

This clonotype has at least ten counts. V is TRBV9 and J is TRBJ2-3, with unresolved D. Deletions cut 5 bases from V and 5 bases from J, with 6 bases between. The CDR3 extends over 11 amino acids. CDR1 SGDLS and CDR2 YYNGEE come from the germline V gene. The CDR3 protein is CASSVGDTQYF. The CDR3 nucleotides read TGTGCCAGCAGTGTGGGAGATACGCAGTATTTT.